This TCR beta chain was sequenced during a study of vaccination and CD4 T cells after COVID-19. In this sample, this clonotype turned up once. As yet, its antigen is unknown. Looked up from germline, CDR1 is MNHEY and CDR2 is SMNVEV (reference sequence). This CDR3 contains 13 residues. Unmatched junction bases numbered 2, after V lost 3 bases and J lost 6 bases. The Oncomine TCR Beta short-read assay was applied to DNA of cultured CD4+ T cells. TCRdb processed the PCR reads anew with MiXCR; each CDR3 protein has one entry. The sample lists about 6,600 distinct CDR3 sequences; 25% to 30% were seen once. Regarding treatment: roughly 11-day PBMC culture with coronavirus spike peptide pools or control peptides (ViraFEST assay). It was before the COVID-19 pandemic (2011-2018) that the unexposed donor's CD4+ T cells were collected.

The chain combines TRBV27 with TRBJ2-4; 7 nucleotides line up with TRBD2. The source is a human donor in good health. Sequenced sample: CD4+ T cells from blood, cultured in vitro. This chain's CDR3 is CASSLGGGNIQYF. The CDR3 nucleotides read TGTGCCAGCAGTTTGGGGGGGGGAAACATTCAGTACTTC.